The T cell receptor beta chain under discussion was sequenced for a study of blood T cells in healthy people across ages. The junction had 7 bases not matched to a gene; V was cut back by 0 bases and J by 10 bases. Germline assignment: CDR1 SGHTA and CDR2 FQGNSA. CDR3 length: 16 residues. PCR was performed a second time for about 6 to 11 cycles using a sample-barcoded 5' primer and a J-beta primer mix. Each cDNA molecule received a tag from a template-switch adaptor that had 12 random nucleotides. TCRdb reanalysed the 5' RACE reads using MiXCR and keeps one entry per CDR3 protein. This repertoire shows about 730,000 distinct CDR3 sequences, roughly 44% found once; its top ten account for around a fifth. Every participating donor contributed roughly 9.6 milliliters of peripheral blood through a draw.

The V call is TRBV7-2, the J call TRBJ2-1; 12 bases align to TRBD1. This TCR came from a woman aged 60-70 years in good health. Sequenced: blood. The CDR3 is CASSLALGQGAGEQFF. In nucleotides, the CDR3 is TGTGCCAGCAGCTTAGCGTTGGGACAGGGGGCTGGGGAGCAGTTCTTC.